The 5 T cell receptor beta chains in this list originate from one sample, sequenced in a study of blood T cells in healthy people across ages. Combining a sample-barcoded 5' primer with a J-beta primer mix, a second PCR ran for roughly 7 to 11 cycles. TCRdb reanalysed the 5' RACE reads using MiXCR and keeps one entry per CDR3 protein. Here the sample spans 900,000 to 950,000 distinct CDR3 sequences, 25% to 30% being singletons. These data were likewise used in another study, on T cells of mothers and their children.

The sequenced sample consisted of blood. The receptors were sampled from a woman between 40 and 55 years old in good health.

This clonotype was observed a few times. The germline gene is not matched at one end of the junction; a read error may be the cause. The rearrangement uses TRBV18 and TRBJ1-2; TRBD1 matches 11 bases. This CDR3 has 15 residues. The germline V gene has CDR1 KGHSH and CDR2 LQKENI. CDR3 DNA: TGTGCCAGCCCACCACCGGGGACAGGGGGCTATGGCTACACCTTC. Translation: CASPPPGTGGYGYTF. Supplemented by reference TRBV18 and TRBJ1-2, the full variable domain reads NAGVMQNPRHLVRRRGQEARLRCSPMKGHSHVYWYRQLPEEGLKFMVYLQKENIIDESGMPKERFSAEFPKEGPSILRIQQVVRGDSAAYFCASPPPGTGGYGYTFGSGTRLTVV.

This clonotype was detected many times. The V and J genes are TRBV3-1 and TRBJ2-3; unclear D gene. From germline, CDR1 is LGHDT and CDR2 YNNKEL (reference sequence). The CDR3 runs to 12 residues. Trimming removed 3 bases from V and 5 bases from J, with 6 bases in between. CDR3 residues: CASSHGLDTQYF. The CDR3 DNA reads TGTGCCAGCAGCCATGGGTTAGATACGCAGTATTTT.

This clonotype was seen more than once but under ten times. In nucleotides, the CDR3 is TGTGCCAGCACCTTGGCAGGGTCCTATGGCTACACCTTC. Translated, it gives CASTLAGSYGYTF. The V and J genes are TRBV28 and TRBJ1-2; possible D gene TRBD1, 5 bases. This CDR3 comprises 13 residues. Trimming cost V 7 bases and J 4 bases, with 13 bases left between them. Looked up from germline, CDR1 is MDHEN and CDR2 is SYDVKM.

This clonotype was recorded at least ten times. The V and J genes are TRBV5-1 and TRBJ2-6, with 7 bases matching TRBD1. Trimming took 4 bases from V and 2 from J; bases not matched to a gene: 9. The length of the CDR3 is 17 residues. Germline CDR1 is SGHRS and CDR2 is YFSETQ. The CDR3 loop is CASSTSSGGAGANVLTF. In nucleotides, the CDR3 is TGCGCCAGCAGCACCTCCTCAGGGGGTGCTGGGGCCAACGTCCTGACTTTC.

This clonotype was observed a handful of times. The chain combines TRBV28 with TRBJ2-3, with D hard to call. CDR3 size: 17 residues. V was trimmed by 2 bases and J by 2 bases, leaving 17 bases between them. Germline V gene data show CDR1 as MDHEN and CDR2 as SYDVKM. CDR3 bases: TGTGCCAGCAGTTTAGGTTACGGACCAAGACCCACAGATACGCAGTATTTT. This codes for CASSLGYGPRPTDTQYF.